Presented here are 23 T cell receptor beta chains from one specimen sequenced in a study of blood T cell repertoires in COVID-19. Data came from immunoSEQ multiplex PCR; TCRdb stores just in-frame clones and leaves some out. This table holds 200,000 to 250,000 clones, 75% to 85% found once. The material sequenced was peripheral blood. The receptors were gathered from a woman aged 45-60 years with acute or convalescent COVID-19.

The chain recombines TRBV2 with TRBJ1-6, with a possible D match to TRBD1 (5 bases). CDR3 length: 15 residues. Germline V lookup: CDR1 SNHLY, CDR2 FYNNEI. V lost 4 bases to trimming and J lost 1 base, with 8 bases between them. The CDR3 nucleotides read TGTGCCAGCAGTGTTGGGGGGTCCTATAATTCACCCCTCCACTTT. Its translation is CASSVGGSYNSPLHF.

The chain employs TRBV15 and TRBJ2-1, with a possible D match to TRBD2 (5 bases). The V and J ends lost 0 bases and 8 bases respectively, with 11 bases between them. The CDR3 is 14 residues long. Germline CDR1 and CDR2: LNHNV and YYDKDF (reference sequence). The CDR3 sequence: CATSRDLGSDEQFF. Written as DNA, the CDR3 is TGTGCCACCAGCAGAGATTTGGGGAGTGATGAGCAGTTCTTC. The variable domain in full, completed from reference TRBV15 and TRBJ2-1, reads DAMVIQNPRYQVTQFGKPVTLSCSQTLNHNVMYWYQQKSSQAPKLLFHYYDKDFNNEADTPDNFQSRRPNTSFCFLDIRSPGLGDTAMYLCATSRDLGSDEQFFGPGTRLTVL.

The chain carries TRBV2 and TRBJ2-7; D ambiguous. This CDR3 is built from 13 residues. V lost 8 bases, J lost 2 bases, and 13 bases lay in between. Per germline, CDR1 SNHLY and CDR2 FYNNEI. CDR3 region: CASFGTVAYEQYF. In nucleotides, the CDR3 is TGTGCCAGCTTTGGAACAGTAGCCTACGAGCAGTACTTC.

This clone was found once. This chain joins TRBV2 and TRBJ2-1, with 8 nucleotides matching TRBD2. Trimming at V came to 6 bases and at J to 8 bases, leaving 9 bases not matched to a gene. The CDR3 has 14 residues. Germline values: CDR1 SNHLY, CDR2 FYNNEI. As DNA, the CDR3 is TGTGCCAGCAGCGTTAGCGGGGCCGGGGATGAGCAGTTCTTC. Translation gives CASSVSGAGDEQFF.

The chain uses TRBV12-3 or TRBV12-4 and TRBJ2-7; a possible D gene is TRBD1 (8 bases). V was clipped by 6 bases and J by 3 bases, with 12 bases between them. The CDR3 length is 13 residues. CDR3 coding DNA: TGTGCCAGCAGACAGGGGGGGGTCTACGAGCAGTACTTC. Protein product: CASRQGGVYEQYF.

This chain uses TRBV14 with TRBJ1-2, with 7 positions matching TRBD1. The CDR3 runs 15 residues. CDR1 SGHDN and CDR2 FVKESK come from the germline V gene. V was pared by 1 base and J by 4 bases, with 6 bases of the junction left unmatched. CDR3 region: CASSQVATGIYGYTF. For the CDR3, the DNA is TGTGCCAGCAGCCAAGTGGCGACAGGGATCTATGGCTACACCTTC. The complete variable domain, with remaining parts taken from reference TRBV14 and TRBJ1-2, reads EAGVTQFPSHSVIEKGQTVTLRCDPISGHDNLYWYRRVMGKEIKFLLHFVKESKQDESGMPNNRFLAERTGGTYSTLKVQPAELEDSGVYFCASSQVATGIYGYTFGSGTRLTVV.

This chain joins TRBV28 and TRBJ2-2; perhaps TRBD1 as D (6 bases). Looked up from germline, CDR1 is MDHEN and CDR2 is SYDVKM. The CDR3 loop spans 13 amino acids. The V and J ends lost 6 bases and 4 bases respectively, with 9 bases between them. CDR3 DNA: TGTGCCAGCAGCTACAGGGTCACCGGGGAGCTGTTTTTT. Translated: CASSYRVTGELFF. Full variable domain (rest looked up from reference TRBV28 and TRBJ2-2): DVKVTQSSRYLVKRTGEKVFLECVQDMDHENMFWYRQDPGLGLRLIYFSYDVKMKEKGDIPEGYSVSREKKERFSLILESASTNQTSMYLCASSYRVTGELFFGEGSRLTVL.

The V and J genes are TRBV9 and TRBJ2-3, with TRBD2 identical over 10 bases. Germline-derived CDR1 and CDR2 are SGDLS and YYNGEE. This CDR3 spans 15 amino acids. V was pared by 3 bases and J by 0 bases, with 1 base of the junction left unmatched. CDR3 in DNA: TGTGCCAGCAGCGATAGCGGGGGGAGCACAGATACGCAGTATTTT. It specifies CASSDSGGSTDTQYF. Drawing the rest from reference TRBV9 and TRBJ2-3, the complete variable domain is DSGVTQTPKHLITATGQRVTLRCSPRSGDLSVYWYQQSLDQGLQFLIQYYNGEERAKGNILERFSAQQFPDLHSELNLSSLELGDSALYFCASSDSGGSTDTQYFGPGTRLTVL.

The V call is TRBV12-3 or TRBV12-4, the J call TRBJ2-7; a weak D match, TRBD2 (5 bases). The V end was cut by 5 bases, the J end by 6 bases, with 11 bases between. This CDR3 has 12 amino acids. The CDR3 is CASSRTSSEQYF. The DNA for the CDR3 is TGTGCCAGCAGTCGAACTAGTTCCGAGCAGTACTTC.

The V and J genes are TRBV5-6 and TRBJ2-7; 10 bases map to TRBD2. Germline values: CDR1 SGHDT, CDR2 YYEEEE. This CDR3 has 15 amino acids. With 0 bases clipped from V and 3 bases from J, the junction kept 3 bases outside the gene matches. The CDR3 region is CASSLGAGGFYEQYF. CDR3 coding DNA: TGTGCCAGCAGCTTGGGAGCGGGAGGGTTCTACGAGCAGTACTTC.

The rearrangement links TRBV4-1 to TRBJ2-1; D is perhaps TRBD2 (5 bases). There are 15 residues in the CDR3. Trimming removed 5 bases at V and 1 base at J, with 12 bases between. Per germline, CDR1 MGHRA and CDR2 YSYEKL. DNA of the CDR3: TGCGCCAGCAGCTCCGGACTTAATTCCTACAATGAGCAGTTCTTC. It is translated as CASSSGLNSYNEQFF.

CDR3: CASSLGTRDRGSEAFF. CDR3 sequence (DNA): TGTGCCAGCAGCTTAGGAACACGGGACAGAGGGTCTGAAGCTTTCTTT. This chain joins TRBV7-9 and TRBJ1-1, with 7 positions matching TRBD1. This CDR3 spans 16 amino acids. In germline, CDR1 is SEHNR, CDR2 FQNEAQ (reference sequence). After removal of 1 base from V and 6 bases from J, the junction contained 11 bases not matched to a gene.

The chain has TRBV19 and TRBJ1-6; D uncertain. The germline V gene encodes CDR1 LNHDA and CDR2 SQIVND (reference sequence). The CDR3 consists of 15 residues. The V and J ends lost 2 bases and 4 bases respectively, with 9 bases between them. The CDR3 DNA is TGTGCCAGTAGTATAAATCAGGCTTATAATTCACCCCTCCACTTT. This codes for CASSINQAYNSPLHF.

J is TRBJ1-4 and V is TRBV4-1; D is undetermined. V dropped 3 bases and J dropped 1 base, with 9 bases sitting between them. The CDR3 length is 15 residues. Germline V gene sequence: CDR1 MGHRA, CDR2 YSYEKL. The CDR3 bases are TGCGCCAGCAGCCATTCGGGAGGAACTAATGAAAAACTGTTTTTT. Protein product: CASSHSGGTNEKLFF.

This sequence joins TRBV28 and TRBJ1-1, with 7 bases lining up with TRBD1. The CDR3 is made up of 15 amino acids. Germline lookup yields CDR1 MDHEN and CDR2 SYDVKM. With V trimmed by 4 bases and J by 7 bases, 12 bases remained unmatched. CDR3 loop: CASSSRGRYPFEAFF. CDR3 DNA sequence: TGTGCCAGCAGTTCTAGGGGGCGTTACCCTTTTGAAGCTTTCTTT.

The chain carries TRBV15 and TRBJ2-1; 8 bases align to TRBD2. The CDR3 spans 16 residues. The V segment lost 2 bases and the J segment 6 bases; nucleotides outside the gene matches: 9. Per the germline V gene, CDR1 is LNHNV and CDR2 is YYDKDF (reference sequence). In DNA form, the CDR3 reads TGTGCCACCAGCAGACCCCTTGCGGGGGGTCCCAATGAGCAGTTCTTC. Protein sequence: CATSRPLAGGPNEQFF.

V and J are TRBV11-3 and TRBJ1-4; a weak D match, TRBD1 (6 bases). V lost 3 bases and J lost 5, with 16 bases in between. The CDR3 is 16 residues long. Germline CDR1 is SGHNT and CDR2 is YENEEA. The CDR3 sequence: CASSFFLRDKNEKLFF. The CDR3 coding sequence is TGTGCCAGCAGCTTCTTTCTCCGGGACAAGAATGAAAAACTGTTTTTT. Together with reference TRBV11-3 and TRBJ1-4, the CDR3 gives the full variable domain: EAGVVQSPRYKIIEKKQPVAFWCNPISGHNTLYWYLQNLGQGPELLIRYENEEAVDDSQLPKDRFSAERLKGVDSTLKIQPAELGDSAVYLCASSFFLRDKNEKLFFGSGTQLSVL.

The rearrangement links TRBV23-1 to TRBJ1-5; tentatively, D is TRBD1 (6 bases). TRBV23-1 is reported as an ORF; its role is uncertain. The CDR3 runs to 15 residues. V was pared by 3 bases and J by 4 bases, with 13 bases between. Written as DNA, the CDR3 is TGCGCCAGCAGTCAGAACAGGGACGAGAATCAGCCCCAGCATTTT. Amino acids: CASSQNRDENQPQHF.

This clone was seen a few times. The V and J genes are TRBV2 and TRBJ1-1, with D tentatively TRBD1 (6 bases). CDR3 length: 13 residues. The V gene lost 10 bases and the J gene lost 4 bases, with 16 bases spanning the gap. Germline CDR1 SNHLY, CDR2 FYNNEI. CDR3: CANLQTGSTEAFF. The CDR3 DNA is TGTGCCAACCTCCAAACAGGGTCCACTGAAGCTTTCTTT.

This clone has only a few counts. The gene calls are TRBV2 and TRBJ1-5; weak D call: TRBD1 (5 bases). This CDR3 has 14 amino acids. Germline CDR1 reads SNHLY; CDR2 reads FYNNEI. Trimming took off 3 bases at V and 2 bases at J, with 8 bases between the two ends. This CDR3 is CASSEGRRNQPQHF. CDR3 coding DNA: TGTGCCAGCAGTGAGGGGCGCCGCAATCAGCCCCAGCATTTT.

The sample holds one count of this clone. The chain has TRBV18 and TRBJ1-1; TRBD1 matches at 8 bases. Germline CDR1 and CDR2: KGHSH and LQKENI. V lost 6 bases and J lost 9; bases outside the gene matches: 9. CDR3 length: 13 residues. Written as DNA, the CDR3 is TGTGCCAGCTCCACTACAGGGGGGTTTCAAGCTTTCTTT. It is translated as CASSTTGGFQAFF.

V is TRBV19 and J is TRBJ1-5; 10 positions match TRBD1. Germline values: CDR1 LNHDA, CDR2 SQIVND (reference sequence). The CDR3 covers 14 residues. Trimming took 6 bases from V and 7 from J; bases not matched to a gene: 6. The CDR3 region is CASSPTGGAQPQHF. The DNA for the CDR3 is TGTGCCAGTAGCCCGACAGGGGGCGCCCAGCCCCAGCATTTT.

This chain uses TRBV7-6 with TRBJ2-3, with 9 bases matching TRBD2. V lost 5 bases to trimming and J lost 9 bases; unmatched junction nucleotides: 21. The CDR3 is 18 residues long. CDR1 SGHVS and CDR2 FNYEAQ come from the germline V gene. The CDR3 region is CASSPQSGLAGRAGTQYF. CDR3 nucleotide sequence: TGTGCCAGCAGCCCCCAATCGGGACTAGCTGGTCGAGCGGGGACGCAGTATTTT.